This TCR beta chain is from a study of cytomegalovirus exposure and HLA in healthy donors. Across the whole study: Drawn from HLA-typed donors, roughly 87 million unique TCRs were held in an early data release. Regarding the study as a whole: The study designated around 150 TCR beta chains cytomegalovirus-associated.

A note on this clone: The antigen remains unidentified.

V lost 4 bases and J lost 0; bases outside the gene matches: 6. The CDR3 covers 16 residues. CDR1 is SSHAT, CDR2 FNYEAQ, per germline (reference sequence). The study ran its PCR with 60 Vbeta and 13 Jbeta primers. The repertoire was sequenced with immunoSEQ multiplex PCR; TCRdb's copy has only in-frame clones and lacks some. This table holds around 130,000 clones, around 80% found once. Nominal health characterized the donors when sampled, though unrecorded immune exposures were likely. The sequence derives from a human donor in good health. The sample consisted of PBMCs. The chain combines TRBV7-7 with TRBJ1-5; 7 nucleotides agree with TRBD1. The CDR3: CASSSRDRVSNQPQHF. The CDR3 coding sequence is TGTGCCAGCAGCTCGAGAGACAGGGTTAGCAATCAGCCCCAGCATTTT. The full variable domain, completed using reference TRBV7-7 and TRBJ1-5, is GAGVSQSPRYKVTKRGQDVTLRCDPISSHATLYWYQQALGQGPEFLTYFNYEAQPDKSGLPSDRFSAERPEGSISTLTIQRTEQRDSAMYRCASSSRDRVSNQPQHFGDGTRLSIL.